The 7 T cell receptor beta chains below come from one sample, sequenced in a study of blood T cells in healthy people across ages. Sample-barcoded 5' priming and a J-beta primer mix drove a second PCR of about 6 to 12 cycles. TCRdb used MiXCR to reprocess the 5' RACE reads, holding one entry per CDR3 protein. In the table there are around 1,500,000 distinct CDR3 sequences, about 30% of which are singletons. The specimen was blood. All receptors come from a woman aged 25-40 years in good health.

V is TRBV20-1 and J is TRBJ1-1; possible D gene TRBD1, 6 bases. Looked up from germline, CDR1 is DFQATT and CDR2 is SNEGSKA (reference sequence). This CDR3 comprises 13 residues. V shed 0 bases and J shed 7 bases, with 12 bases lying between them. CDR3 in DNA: TGCAGTGCTAGAGATTCCCGGACAGATGAAGCTTTCTTT. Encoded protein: CSARDSRTDEAFF.

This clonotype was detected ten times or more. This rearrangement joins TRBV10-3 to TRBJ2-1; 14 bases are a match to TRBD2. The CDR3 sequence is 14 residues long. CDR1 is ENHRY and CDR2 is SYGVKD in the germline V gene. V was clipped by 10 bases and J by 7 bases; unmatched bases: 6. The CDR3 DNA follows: TGTGCCACCGGCGGGACTAGCGGGAGTAATGAGCAGTTCTTC. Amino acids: CATGGTSGSNEQFF.

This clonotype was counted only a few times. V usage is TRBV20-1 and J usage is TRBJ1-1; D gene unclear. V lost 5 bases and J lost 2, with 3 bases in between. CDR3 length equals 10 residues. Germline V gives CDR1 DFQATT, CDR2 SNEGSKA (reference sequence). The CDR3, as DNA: TGCAGTGCTGACAACACTGAAGCTTTCTTT. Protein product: CSADNTEAFF.

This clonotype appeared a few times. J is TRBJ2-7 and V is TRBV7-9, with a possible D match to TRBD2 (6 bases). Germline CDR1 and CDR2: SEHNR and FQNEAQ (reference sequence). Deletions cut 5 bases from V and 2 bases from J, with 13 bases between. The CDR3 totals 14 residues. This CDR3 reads CASSPRDLPYEQYF. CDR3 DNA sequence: TGTGCCAGCAGCCCCCGGGACTTGCCCTACGAGCAGTACTTC.

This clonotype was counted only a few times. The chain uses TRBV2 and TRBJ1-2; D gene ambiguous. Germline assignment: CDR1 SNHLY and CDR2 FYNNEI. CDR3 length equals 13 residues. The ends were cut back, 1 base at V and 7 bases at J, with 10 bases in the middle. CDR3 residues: CASSEGFEGGYTF. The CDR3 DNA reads TGTGCCAGCAGTGAAGGTTTTGAAGGTGGCTACACCTTC. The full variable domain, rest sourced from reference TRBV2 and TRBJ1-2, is EPEVTQTPSHQVTQMGQEVILRCVPISNHLYFYWYRQILGQKVEFLVSFYNNEISEKSEIFDDQFSVERPDGSNFTLKIRSTKLEDSAMYFCASSEGFEGGYTFGSGTRLTVV.

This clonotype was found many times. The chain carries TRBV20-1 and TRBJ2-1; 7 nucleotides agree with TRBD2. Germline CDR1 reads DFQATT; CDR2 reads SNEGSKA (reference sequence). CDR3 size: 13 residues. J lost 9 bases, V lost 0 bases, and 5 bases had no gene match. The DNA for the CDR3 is TGCAGTGCTAGAGATGGACTAGGGCTTGAGCAGTTCTTC. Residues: CSARDGLGLEQFF.

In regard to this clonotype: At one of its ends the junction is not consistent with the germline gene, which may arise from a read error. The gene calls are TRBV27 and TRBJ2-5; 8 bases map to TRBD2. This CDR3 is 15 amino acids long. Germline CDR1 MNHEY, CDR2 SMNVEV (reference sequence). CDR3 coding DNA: TGTACCAGCTCGCGAGTCGGTACTAGCGGCAATGAGCAGTACTTC. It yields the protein CTSSRVGTSGNEQYF.